One sample yielded the 6 T cell receptor beta chains listed below, sequenced in a study of identical twins. One entry per CDR3 protein, called by TCRdb with MiXCR from the 5' RACE reads. This sample has 690,000 or so distinct CDR3 sequences, with around 6.1% found just once. Specimen: naive T cells sorted from blood. These receptors were collected from a man aged 18 to 35 in good health.

There are a few counts of this clonotype. V and J are TRBV7-9 and TRBJ2-5; D may match TRBD1 or TRBD2 (5 bases each). The V and J ends lost 5 bases and 1 base respectively, with 14 bases between them. The CDR3 covers 15 residues. CDR1 is SEHNR, CDR2 FQNEAQ, per germline (reference sequence). The CDR3 is CASSLRGPGQETQYF. CDR3 bases: TGTGCCAGCAGCCTCCGGGGACCGGGCCAAGAGACCCAGTACTTC. Full variable domain (missing parts from reference TRBV7-9 and TRBJ2-5): DTGVSQNPRHKITKRGQNVTFRCDPISEHNRLYWYRQTLGQGPEFLTYFQNEAQLEKSRLLSDRFSAERPKGSFSTLEIQRTEQGDSAMYLCASSLRGPGQETQYFGPGTRLLVL.

This clonotype was recorded at least ten times. The genes are TRBV12-3 or TRBV12-4 and TRBJ2-3; D possibly uses TRBD1 or TRBD2 (5 bases each). V lost 3 bases, J lost 8 bases, and 6 bases lay in between. The CDR3 totals 11 residues. The CDR3 sequence is CASSLGVTQYF. Here the CDR3 DNA reads TGTGCCAGCAGTTTGGGGGTTACGCAGTATTTT.

This clonotype was counted at least ten times. This chain links TRBV7-9 with TRBJ2-7, with 9 bases lining up with TRBD1. Germline V gives CDR1 SEHNR, CDR2 FQNEAQ (reference sequence). V lost 3 bases to trimming and J lost 7 bases; unmatched junction nucleotides: 10. This CDR3 is built from 15 residues. For the CDR3, the DNA is TGTGCCAGCAGCTTTACAGGGGGCTCCACTTGGGAGCAGTACTTC. Its translation is CASSFTGGSTWEQYF.

The chain has TRBV11-1 and TRBJ2-2; 13 bases map to TRBD2. The CDR3 has 19 amino acids. Unmatched junction bases numbered 6, after V lost 2 bases and J lost 0 bases. Germline CDR1 SGHAT, CDR2 FQDESV (reference sequence). The CDR3 bases are TGTGCCAGCAGCTTATTACTAGCGGGAGGGCGACCGAACACCGGGGAGCTGTTTTTT. Translation: CASSLLLAGGRPNTGELFF.

This clonotype was seen repeatedly, ten times or more. The chain couples TRBV5-5 to TRBJ2-7, with D perhaps matching TRBD1 or TRBD2 (5 bases each). Trimming shortened V by 5 bases and J by 3 bases, and 15 bases separated the two germline ends. The CDR3 runs to 14 residues. CDR1 and CDR2 from the germline V gene are SGHKS and YYEKEE (reference sequence). The CDR3 loop reads CASSYPGRSYEQYF. The CDR3, as DNA: TGTGCCAGCAGTTATCCGGGACGGAGCTACGAGCAGTACTTC. The full variable domain, its missing parts supplied by reference TRBV5-5 and TRBJ2-7, is DAGVTQSPTHLIKTRGQQVTLRCSPISGHKSVSWYQQVLGQGPQFIFQYYEKEERGRGNFPDRFSARQFPNYSSELNVNALLLGDSALYLCASSYPGRSYEQYFGPGTRLTVT.

The chain's CDR3 is CSATVQRGFYEQYF. The CDR3 DNA follows: TGCAGTGCTACGGTCCAGAGAGGCTTCTACGAGCAGTACTTC. The rearrangement links TRBV20-1 to TRBJ2-7; D not certain. The CDR3 is made up of 14 amino acids. V was trimmed by 4 bases and J by 3 bases, leaving 16 bases between them. Germline V gene data show CDR1 as DFQATT and CDR2 as SNEGSKA (reference sequence).